The table lists the clone carrying this T cell receptor (beta chain) with a few counts. V trimming: 5 bases; J trimming: 4 bases; junction bases outside the gene matches: 7. There are 16 residues in the CDR3. CDR1 is SGHAT, CDR2 FQNNGV, per germline. In the original workflow: How many nucleated cells were present was estimated from reference gene primer amplification. Only in-frame clones appear in the TCRdb table, and some are missing; sequencing was by immunoSEQ multiplex PCR. V and J calls and clone size are as listed in that table; D and trimming were resolved from the DNA. This sample has about 28,000 clones; approximately 83% occur once, and the top ten carry about 23%. This entry is derived from a study of blood T cell repertoires in COVID-19.

The chain links TRBV11-2 to TRBJ2-2; 10 bases fit TRBD1. This TCR came from a human donor in a cohort sampled during active COVID-19. Source material: peripheral blood. CDR3 nucleotides: TGTGCCAGCAGCCCGGGGGACAGGGGAGCCACCGGGGAGCTGTTTTTT. Its translation is CASSPGDRGATGELFF.